A selection of T cell receptor beta chains follows, all from one sample in a study of graft-versus-host responses after intestinal transplantation. Produced via immunoSEQ multiplex PCR; TCRdb's table is partial and in-frame only. Of around 110,000 clones listed, 85% to 95% are singletons. Their antigen targets remain unknown. Here the sequenced sample was unstimulated CD4+ T cells sorted from spleen or lymph node cells, taken before transplant. These receptors were obtained from a human donor who was the organ donor for an intestinal transplant. CDR3s include the opening cysteine and the closing phenylalanine or tryptophan. The order of the fields is V gene, D gene, J gene, clone size, CDR3 protein, CDR3 DNA. The D gene is left open where the match is weak. Expanded clones get a size class; other rows say once, few or many, or leave the size out.

v_call: TRBV6-1
d_call: .
j_call: TRBJ1-5
clone_size: .
cdr3_aa: CASRATTGSNQPQHF
cdr3_nt: TGTGCCAGCAGGGCCACCACGGGTAGCAATCAGCCCCAGCATTTT

v_call: TRBV6-5
d_call: TRBD2
j_call: TRBJ2-5
clone_size: .
cdr3_aa: CASSYSLAGVETQYF
cdr3_nt: TGTGCCAGCAGTTACTCCCTAGCGGGAGTGGAGACCCAGTACTTC

v_call: TRBV6-6
d_call: .
j_call: TRBJ1-1
clone_size: .
cdr3_aa: CASSYMGSQAFF
cdr3_nt: TGTGCCAGCAGTTACATGGGTTCTCAAGCTTTCTTT

v_call: TRBV28
d_call: .
j_call: TRBJ2-1
clone_size: .
cdr3_aa: CASSFPGYNEQFF
cdr3_nt: TGTGCCAGCAGTTTCCCAGGGTACAATGAGCAGTTCTTC

v_call: TRBV2
d_call: .
j_call: TRBJ1-2
clone_size: .
cdr3_aa: CASRLGRDYGYTF
cdr3_nt: TGTGCCAGCAGGCTGGGCAGGGACTATGGCTACACCTTC

v_call: TRBV7-9
d_call: TRBD1
j_call: TRBJ2-2
clone_size: .
cdr3_aa: CASSWAGTENTGELFF
cdr3_nt: TGTGCCAGCAGCTGGGCTGGGACAGAGAACACCGGGGAGCTGTTTTTT

v_call: TRBV29-1
d_call: TRBD1
j_call: TRBJ2-3
clone_size: .
cdr3_aa: CSGGTGETDTQYF
cdr3_nt: TGCAGCGGTGGGACAGGGGAGACAGATACGCAGTATTTT

v_call: TRBV10-3
d_call: .
j_call: TRBJ1-5
clone_size: .
cdr3_aa: CAISPRGGGNQPQHF
cdr3_nt: TGTGCCATCAGTCCCCGCGGGGGCGGCAATCAGCCCCAGCATTTT

v_call: TRBV9
d_call: .
j_call: TRBJ1-1
clone_size: .
cdr3_aa: CASSVDNTEAFF
cdr3_nt: TGTGCCAGCAGCGTGGACAACACTGAAGCTTTCTTT

v_call: TRBV20-1
d_call: .
j_call: TRBJ2-5
clone_size: .
cdr3_aa: CSASIETQYF
cdr3_nt: TGCAGTGCTAGTATCGAGACCCAGTACTTC

v_call: TRBV19
d_call: TRBD2
j_call: TRBJ2-1
clone_size: .
cdr3_aa: CASSIRAREVLNEQFF
cdr3_nt: TGTGCCAGTAGTATACGAGCTCGGGAGGTGCTGAATGAGCAGTTCTTC

v_call: TRBV9
d_call: TRBD1
j_call: TRBJ1-2
clone_size: .
cdr3_aa: CASSVGTGVGYGYTF
cdr3_nt: TGTGCCAGCAGCGTAGGGACAGGGGTTGGCTATGGCTACACCTTC

v_call: TRBV7-8
d_call: .
j_call: TRBJ1-1
clone_size: .
cdr3_aa: CASSLGGGGSEAFF
cdr3_nt: TGTGCCAGCAGCTTAGGTGGAGGAGGGAGCGAAGCTTTCTTT

v_call: TRBV18
d_call: .
j_call: TRBJ2-3
clone_size: .
cdr3_aa: CASSLVGREDTQYF
cdr3_nt: TGTGCCAGCTCACTTGTTGGAAGGGAGGATACGCAGTATTTT

v_call: TRBV13
d_call: TRBD1
j_call: TRBJ2-7
clone_size: .
cdr3_aa: CASSPRDRGEEQYF
cdr3_nt: TGTGCCAGCAGCCCACGGGACAGGGGAGAGGAGCAGTACTTC

v_call: TRBV20-1
d_call: .
j_call: TRBJ2-5
clone_size: .
cdr3_aa: CSARDRETQYF
cdr3_nt: TGCAGTGCTAGAGATAGAGAGACCCAGTACTTC

v_call: TRBV11-2
d_call: .
j_call: TRBJ1-4
clone_size: .
cdr3_aa: CASSPGEGTNEKLFF
cdr3_nt: TGTGCCAGCAGCCCAGGCGAGGGAACTAATGAAAAACTGTTTTTT

v_call: TRBV6-6
d_call: .
j_call: TRBJ1-5
clone_size: .
cdr3_aa: CASSYARTRQPQHF
cdr3_nt: TGTGCCAGCAGTTACGCCCGGACGAGGCAGCCCCAGCATTTT

v_call: TRBV7-2
d_call: .
j_call: TRBJ2-5
clone_size: .
cdr3_aa: CASSTPWGAKETQYF
cdr3_nt: TGTGCCAGCAGCACACCCTGGGGCGCCAAAGAGACCCAGTACTTC

v_call: TRBV5-1
d_call: TRBD1
j_call: TRBJ2-5
clone_size: .
cdr3_aa: CASSFAGQGATETQYF
cdr3_nt: TGCGCCAGCAGCTTCGCGGGCCAGGGGGCCACAGAGACCCAGTACTTC

v_call: TRBV19
d_call: .
j_call: TRBJ1-2
clone_size: .
cdr3_aa: CASKPGPKVRNYGYTF
cdr3_nt: TGTGCCAGCAAGCCGGGACCTAAGGTTCGGAACTATGGCTACACCTTC

v_call: TRBV7-2
d_call: TRBD1
j_call: TRBJ2-3
clone_size: .
cdr3_aa: CASSRPAGGSTDTQYF
cdr3_nt: TGTGCCAGCAGCCGACCTGCAGGGGGCTCCACAGATACGCAGTATTTT

v_call: TRBV20-1
d_call: .
j_call: TRBJ1-2
clone_size: .
cdr3_aa: CSARQDLDYTF
cdr3_nt: TGCAGTGCTAGACAGGATCTGGACTACACCTTC

v_call: TRBV9
d_call: TRBD2
j_call: TRBJ2-1
clone_size: .
cdr3_aa: CASSELAGGYNEQFF
cdr3_nt: TGTGCCAGCAGCGAGTTAGCGGGAGGGTACAATGAACAGTTCTTC

v_call: TRBV5-6
d_call: .
j_call: TRBJ1-5
clone_size: .
cdr3_aa: CASSLISGVNQPQHF
cdr3_nt: TGTGCCAGCAGCTTGATATCAGGGGTCAATCAGCCCCAGCATTTT

v_call: TRBV2
d_call: TRBD1
j_call: TRBJ1-2
clone_size: .
cdr3_aa: CASNRQGGYTF
cdr3_nt: TGTGCCAGCAACCGACAGGGAGGCTACACCTTC

v_call: TRBV12-1
d_call: .
j_call: TRBJ2-2
clone_size: .
cdr3_aa: CASSFRQGDTGELFF
cdr3_nt: TGTGCCAGCAGCTTTCGACAGGGAGACACCGGGGAGCTGTTTTTT

v_call: TRBV7-8
d_call: TRBD2
j_call: TRBJ2-7
clone_size: .
cdr3_aa: CASSLAPRGGSPYEQYF
cdr3_nt: TGTGCCAGCAGCCTAGCGCCTCGGGGCGGGAGCCCCTACGAGCAGTACTTC

v_call: TRBV6-1
d_call: .
j_call: TRBJ2-1
clone_size: .
cdr3_aa: CASSGRATVYNEQFF
cdr3_nt: TGTGCCAGCAGTGGGAGGGCCACTGTGTACAATGAGCAGTTCTTC

v_call: TRBV9
d_call: .
j_call: TRBJ2-5
clone_size: .
cdr3_aa: CASSVEVSPGETQYF
cdr3_nt: TGTGCCAGCAGCGTAGAGGTCTCCCCCGGGGAGACCCAGTACTTC

v_call: TRBV5-6
d_call: TRBD2
j_call: TRBJ2-7
clone_size: once
cdr3_aa: CASSGTSLSYEQYF
cdr3_nt: TGTGCCAGCAGCGGGACTAGTCTCTCCTACGAGCAGTACTTC

v_call: TRBV19
d_call: .
j_call: TRBJ2-3
clone_size: .
cdr3_aa: CASTGHTDTQYF
cdr3_nt: TGTGCCAGTACCGGGCACACAGATACGCAGTATTTT

v_call: TRBV6-5
d_call: .
j_call: TRBJ1-1
clone_size: .
cdr3_aa: CASSYSPGEAEAFF
cdr3_nt: TGTGCCAGCAGTTACTCCCCAGGGGAAGCTGAAGCTTTCTTT

v_call: TRBV4-1
d_call: .
j_call: TRBJ2-5
clone_size: .
cdr3_aa: CASSQDVGKGQETQYF
cdr3_nt: TGCGCCAGCAGCCAAGATGTCGGGAAGGGCCAAGAGACCCAGTACTTC

v_call: TRBV18
d_call: .
j_call: TRBJ2-3
clone_size: .
cdr3_aa: CASSPQGTDTQYF
cdr3_nt: TGTGCCAGCTCACCACAGGGCACAGATACGCAGTATTTT

v_call: TRBV7-2
d_call: TRBD1
j_call: TRBJ2-5
clone_size: .
cdr3_aa: CASSADPGQQETQYF
cdr3_nt: TGTGCCAGCAGCGCTGATCCGGGACAGCAAGAGACCCAGTACTTC

v_call: TRBV4-1
d_call: .
j_call: TRBJ2-7
clone_size: .
cdr3_aa: CASSQSPRQLYEQYF
cdr3_nt: TGCGCCAGCAGCCAATCTCCTAGACAGCTATACGAGCAGTACTTC

v_call: TRBV7-2
d_call: TRBD1
j_call: TRBJ2-7
clone_size: .
cdr3_aa: CASSLATGQGQYF
cdr3_nt: TGTGCCAGCAGCTTAGCGACAGGGCAGGGGCAGTACTTC

v_call: TRBV7-9
d_call: .
j_call: TRBJ1-1
clone_size: .
cdr3_aa: CASTVKMNTEAFF
cdr3_nt: TGTGCCAGCACCGTTAAGATGAACACTGAAGCTTTCTTT

v_call: TRBV29-1
d_call: .
j_call: TRBJ2-7
clone_size: .
cdr3_aa: CSVEVQRDGEQYF
cdr3_nt: TGCAGCGTTGAGGTTCAGAGGGACGGCGAGCAGTACTTC